This T cell receptor (beta chain) came from a study of blood T cell repertoires in COVID-19. In the study overall: Sites in the United States, Italy and Spain provided acute and convalescent COVID-19 samples. PBMCs, B-cell-depleted T cells, or T cells were the source of the cDNA or gDNA that made up the material.

Germline V gene sequence: CDR1 SGHTA, CDR2 FQGNSA. V lost 1 base, J lost 4 bases, and 11 bases lay in between. The CDR3 spans 15 residues. How the authors handled the data: Amplification of reference gene primers provided the estimated nucleated cell counts. The protocol was immunoSEQ multiplex PCR, while the TCRdb copy is restricted to in-frame clones and leaves out a portion. For V, J and clone size, that table is used; D and trimming come from the DNA. Of about 140,000 clones in the sample, 70% to 80% were seen once. The receptor was isolated from a man between 60 and 70 years old with acute or convalescent COVID-19. The sample was peripheral blood. The chain joins TRBV7-2 to TRBJ1-5; tentatively, D is TRBD1 (6 bases). In DNA, the CDR3 is TGTGCCAGCAGCTTAGGGGGGCGTAGGAATCAGCCCCAGCATTTT. As protein: CASSLGGRRNQPQHF. Full variable domain (outside the CDR3, taken from reference TRBV7-2 and TRBJ1-5): GAGVSQSPSNKVTEKGKDVELRCDPISGHTALYWYRQSLGQGLEFLIYFQGNSAPDKSGLPSDRFSAERTGGSVSTLTIQRTQQEDSAVYLCASSLGGRRNQPQHFGDGTRLSIL.